This entry is about one T cell receptor (beta chain). The antigen is unknown. This sample is part of a study of T cell responses to AZD1222 COVID-19 vaccine. Study-level findings and limits: Clonal diversity was possibly underestimated, and the donors were mostly white British, with more females.

The CDR3 consists of 11 residues. Germline loops: CDR1 DFQATT, CDR2 SNEGSKA (reference sequence). Trimming took 7 bases from V and 8 from J, leaving 12 bases between them. The data were produced by immunoSEQ multiplex PCR, yet TCRdb's version contains in-frame clones alone and is incomplete. This sample carries 140,000 to 150,000 clones, over 85% of them seen once, and the ten largest clones take 5% to 5.5%. The material sequenced was peripheral blood, taken on day 0 of AZD1222 vaccination. The chain uses TRBV20-1 and TRBJ2-1, with D uncertain. The origin of this receptor is an adult in good health. The CDR3 sequence is CSGIAYDEQFF. CDR3 coding DNA: TGCAGTGGGATAGCTTACGATGAGCAGTTCTTC.